The T cell receptor (beta chain) described here comes from a study of cytomegalovirus exposure and HLA in healthy donors. Overall study results and limits: Later work associated approximately 17,000 TCR beta sequences with HLA alleles at 0.05 false discovery rate. Later analysis associated a missense DCLRE1C variant with TCR beta V- and J-gene trimming. Cytomegalovirus-associated status was assigned to some 160 TCR beta chains.

Germline V gives CDR1 MNHNS, CDR2 SASEGT. Trimming removed 4 bases from V and 2 bases from J; junction bases left unmatched: 8. The CDR3 sequence is 17 residues long. Note on this clone: Antigen specificity is unknown.

The PCR used 60 Vbeta and 13 Jbeta primers. The data were produced by immunoSEQ multiplex PCR, yet TCRdb's version contains in-frame clones alone and is incomplete. The repertoire shows under 70,000 clones; the top ten hold 10% to 15%. Sequences were obtained from PBMCs. The gene calls are TRBV6-1 and TRBJ1-5; 10 positions match TRBD1. The TCR was taken from a woman under 40 in good health and CMV-seropositive. The CDR3 DNA is TGTGCCAGCAGTGGACAGGGGGCCGTTCGCGGCAATCAGCCCCAGCATTTT. Amino acid sequence: CASSGQGAVRGNQPQHF.